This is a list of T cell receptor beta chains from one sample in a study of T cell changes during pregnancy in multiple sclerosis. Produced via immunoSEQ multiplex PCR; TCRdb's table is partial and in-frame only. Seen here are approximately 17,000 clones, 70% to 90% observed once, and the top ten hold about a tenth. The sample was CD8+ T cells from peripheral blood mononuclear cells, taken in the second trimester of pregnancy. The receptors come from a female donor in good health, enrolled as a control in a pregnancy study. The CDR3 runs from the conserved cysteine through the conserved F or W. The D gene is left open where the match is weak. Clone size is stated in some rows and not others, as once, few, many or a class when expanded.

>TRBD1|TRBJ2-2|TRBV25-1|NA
CAPAGTGKNGELFF
TGTGCCCCGGCCGGGACAGGGAAAAACGGGGAGCTGTTTTTT
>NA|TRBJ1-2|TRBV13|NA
CASSLEGEENYGYTF
TGTGCCAGCAGCTTGGAAGGGGAGGAAAACTATGGCTACACCTTC
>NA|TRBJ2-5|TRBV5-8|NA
CASRGPLYQETQYF
TGTGCCAGCAGGGGGCCTCTGTACCAAGAGACCCAGTACTTC
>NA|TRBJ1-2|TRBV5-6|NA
CASSFGQGGYTF
TGTGCCAGCAGCTTTGGGCAGGGAGGCTACACCTTC
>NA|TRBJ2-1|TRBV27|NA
CASSGQSNEQFF
TGTGCCAGCAGTGGACAGTCCAATGAGCAGTTCTTC
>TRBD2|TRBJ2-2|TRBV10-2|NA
CASSELLAGANTGELFF
TGCGCCAGCAGTGAGCTACTAGCGGGGGCGAACACCGGGGAGCTGTTTTTT
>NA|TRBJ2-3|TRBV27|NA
CASSLSAVDTQYF
TGTGCCAGCAGTTTATCCGCGGTAGATACGCAGTATTTT
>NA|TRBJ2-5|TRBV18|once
CASSPRAQETQYF
TGTGCCAGCTCACCACGGGCCCAAGAGACCCAGTACTTC
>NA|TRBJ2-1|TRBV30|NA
CAWSGTSYNEQFF
TGTGCCTGGAGTGGGACAAGCTACAATGAGCAGTTCTTC
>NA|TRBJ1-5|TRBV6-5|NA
CASSYGGRQPQHF
TGTGCCAGCAGTTACGGAGGGCGTCAGCCCCAGCATTTT
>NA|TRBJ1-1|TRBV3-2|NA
CALIGPAFF
TGTGCCCTAATCGGTCCAGCTTTCTTT
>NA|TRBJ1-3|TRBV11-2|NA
CASSLSFETIYF
TGTGCCAGCAGCTTAAGTTTCGAGACCATATATTTT
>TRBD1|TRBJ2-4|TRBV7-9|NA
CASSHLGTGQYF
TGTGCCAGCAGTCATCTAGGGACAGGACAGTACTTC
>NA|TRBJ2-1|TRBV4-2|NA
CASSFRQDPNEQFF
TGTGCCAGCAGCTTCCGACAGGACCCCAATGAGCAGTTCTTC
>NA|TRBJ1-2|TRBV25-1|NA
CASSEYGQGIDGYTF
TGTGCCAGCAGCGAATATGGCCAGGGAATAGACGGCTACACCTTC
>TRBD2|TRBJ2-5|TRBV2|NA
CASKASGGQETQYF
TGTGCCAGCAAAGCTAGCGGGGGCCAAGAGACCCAGTACTTC
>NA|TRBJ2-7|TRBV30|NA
CAWPSDTSSYEQYF
TGTGCCTGGCCGTCGGACACCAGCTCCTACGAGCAGTACTTC
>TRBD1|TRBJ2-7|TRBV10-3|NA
CATTPFQGADEQYF
TGTGCCACCACCCCATTCCAGGGGGCGGACGAGCAGTACTTC
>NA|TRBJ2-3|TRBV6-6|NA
CASSYVGGEDTQYF
TGTGCCAGCAGTTACGTAGGAGGGGAGGATACGCAGTATTTT
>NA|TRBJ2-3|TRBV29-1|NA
CSVWGERGTDTQYF
TGCAGCGTTTGGGGGGAAAGGGGCACAGATACGCAGTATTTT